This T cell receptor beta chain was identified during a study of T-cell reconstitution after alpha-beta-depleted transplantation in children. This CDR3 has 12 amino acids. The V and J ends lost 5 bases and 6 bases respectively, with 11 bases between them. TCRbeta library preparation incorporated unique molecular identifiers. A single record per CDR3 protein comes from TCRdb applying MiXCR to the PCR reads. Of hundreds of thousands of distinct CDR3 sequences in the sample, 13% were seen once. This clonotype appeared a few times. The target antigen is unknown. Study results and caveats: Expanded graft clones, several hundred of them, were reportedly the source of alpha-beta T cells about two months after transplant. A year post-transplant, T-cell counts and diversity derived mostly from newly produced T cells.

The sequence derives from a girl under 10 years old with congenital amegakaryocytic thrombocytopenia, due to receive a stem cell transplant. The chain recombines TRBV12-3 or TRBV12-4 with TRBJ2-7, with D possibly TRBD1 on 6 matching bases. Sequencing was performed on PBMCs, taken before TCRalphabeta/CD19-depleted stem cell transplant. The CDR3 DNA reads TGTGCCAGCAGTAAACAGGGTCCCGAGCAGTACTTC. Its protein product is CASSKQGPEQYF.